One and the same sample provided the 29 T cell receptor beta chains below, sequenced in a study of cytomegalovirus exposure and HLA in healthy donors. Sequencing used immunoSEQ multiplex PCR; TCRdb keeps in-frame clones, though not all of them. The repertoire holds roughly 350,000 clones, with roughly 85% as singletons. The sample taken for sequencing was PBMCs. The receptors derive from a woman younger than 35 in good health and CMV-seronegative.

The chain couples TRBV11-3 to TRBJ1-1; TRBD1 matches 7 bases. The V segment lost 5 bases and the J segment 3 bases; nucleotides outside the gene matches: 3. This CDR3 contains 13 residues. Germline-derived CDR1 and CDR2 are SGHNT and YENEEA. The CDR3 loop reads CASSADRDTEAFF. CDR3 sequence (DNA): TGTGCCAGCAGCGCCGACAGGGACACTGAAGCTTTCTTT.

The chain joins TRBV27 to TRBJ2-1, with 7 bases aligning to TRBD1. The germline V gene encodes CDR1 MNHEY and CDR2 SMNVEV (reference sequence). This CDR3 region has 12 residues. The J segment lost 7 bases and the V segment lost 5 bases, leaving 2 bases of the junction unmatched. The CDR3 loop is CASSTQGNEQFF. The CDR3 DNA reads TGTGCCAGCAGTACACAGGGGAATGAGCAGTTCTTC.

V and J are TRBV9 and TRBJ1-4; 8 nucleotides line up with TRBD1. From germline, CDR1 is SGDLS and CDR2 YYNGEE. This CDR3 comprises 16 residues. V lost 4 bases and J lost 4; bases outside the gene matches: 9. CDR3 nucleotides: TGTGCCAGCAGCCCGCGGCTGGACAGGGTTAATGAAAAACTGTTTTTT. It yields the protein CASSPRLDRVNEKLFF.

The chain carries TRBV28 and TRBJ2-7; 7 nucleotides line up with TRBD2. This CDR3 has 11 residues. Looked up from germline, CDR1 is MDHEN and CDR2 is SYDVKM. Trimming took 9 bases from V and 4 from J; bases not matched to a gene: 3. In DNA form, the CDR3 reads TGTGCCAGTTCACTAGCGTACGAGCAGTACTTC. Translated, it gives CASSLAYEQYF.

This clone was found a few times. V gene TRBV5-1 combines with J gene TRBJ2-1; the D is unclear. Germline CDR1 SGHRS, CDR2 YFSETQ. The V end was cut by 6 bases, the J end by 7 bases, with 14 bases between. The CDR3 runs to 13 residues. The DNA of the CDR3 is TGCGCCAGCAACCACGGAGCGCCTAATGAGCAGTTCTTC. Translating it yields CASNHGAPNEQFF.

The chain is built from TRBV5-6 and TRBJ2-5; D remains unclear. Germline-derived CDR1 and CDR2 are SGHDT and YYEEEE. V was clipped by 2 bases and J by 3 bases, with 8 bases between them. This CDR3 has 13 residues. CDR3 sequence: CASSFALEETQYF. Written as DNA, the CDR3 is TGTGCCAGCAGCTTCGCGCTGGAAGAGACCCAGTACTTC.

The gene calls are TRBV4-2 and TRBJ2-3; 10 positions agree with TRBD1. J was trimmed by 5 bases and V by 4 bases; bases with no gene match: 3. Germline values: CDR1 LGHNA, CDR2 YNFKEQ. The CDR3 extends over 14 amino acids. The CDR3 DNA is TGTGCCAGCAGCCCCGGGACAGGGGTAGATACGCAGTATTTT. This translates into CASSPGTGVDTQYF.

As DNA, the CDR3 is TGTGCCAGCAGCCACCTCTATGTAACCGGGGAGCTGTTTTTT. Translating it yields CASSHLYVTGELFF. This chain links TRBV4-2 with TRBJ2-2; D call uncertain. This CDR3 is built from 14 residues. V was clipped by 3 bases and J by 5 bases, with 10 bases between them. Germline V gives CDR1 LGHNA, CDR2 YNFKEQ.

CDR3 residues: CASSQTDRGQETQYF. The CDR3 DNA is TGTGCCAGCAGCCAAACAGACAGGGGTCAAGAGACCCAGTACTTC. J is TRBJ2-5 and V is TRBV7-7, with TRBD1 matching 8 bases. The germline CDR1 and CDR2 sequences are SSHAT and FNYEAQ (reference sequence). V gave up 5 bases and J gave up 2 bases; unmatched junction bases: 7. The CDR3 runs to 15 residues.

The genes are TRBV19 and TRBJ1-5; D ambiguous. The ends were cut back, 3 bases at V and 7 bases at J, with 10 bases in the middle. This CDR3 is 13 amino acids long. The germline CDR1 and CDR2 sequences are LNHDA and SQIVND (reference sequence). Here the CDR3 DNA reads TGTGCCAGTAGTATGAGCGCGTGGCAGCCCCAGCATTTT. This translates into CASSMSAWQPQHF.

The chain uses TRBV10-3 and TRBJ2-7; 7 bases line up with TRBD2. V lost 8 bases, J lost 4 bases, and 8 bases stayed unmatched. The CDR3 loop spans 13 amino acids. Germline V gene lookup returns CDR1 ENHRY and CDR2 SYGVKD. The CDR3 region has the DNA TGTGCCATCGGCGGGAGTGGGGTTTACGAGCAGTACTTC. This codes for CAIGGSGVYEQYF.

The V call is TRBV11-3, the J call TRBJ2-7; tentatively, D is TRBD2 (7 bases). Trimming took 1 base from V and 6 from J, leaving 10 bases between them. The germline V gene encodes CDR1 SGHNT and CDR2 YENEEA. The length of the CDR3 is 13 residues. CDR3 bases: TGTGCCAGCAGCTTAGGGGAGGGGGGCGAGCAGTACTTC. Its translation is CASSLGEGGEQYF.

The CDR3 is CASSMGTGGFSNQPQHF. The CDR3 nucleotides are TGTGCCAGTAGTATGGGGACAGGGGGCTTTAGCAATCAGCCCCAGCATTTT. The chain employs TRBV19 and TRBJ1-5; 12 nucleotides align to TRBD1. CDR1 LNHDA and CDR2 SQIVND come from the germline V gene (reference sequence). Trimming cost V 3 bases and J 0 bases; bases outside gene matches: 3. There are 17 residues in the CDR3.

The chain employs TRBV4-3 and TRBJ2-3; perhaps TRBD2 as D (5 bases). Between the trimmed V and J ends, which lost 2 bases and 0 bases, there was a span of 12 bases. Germline loops: CDR1 LGHNA, CDR2 YSLEER. There are 16 residues in the CDR3. The CDR3 DNA reads TGCGCCAGCAGCCAATTAGGACTGGCTAGCACAGATACGCAGTATTTT. This translates into CASSQLGLASTDTQYF.

The rearrangement joins TRBV7-2 to TRBJ2-7; a weak D match, TRBD1 (5 bases). The germline V gene has CDR1 SGHTA and CDR2 FQGNSA. The CDR3 length is 15 residues. V lost 5 bases to trimming and J lost 1 base, with 15 bases between them. CDR3 sequence: CASSQYGDSSYEQYF. DNA for the CDR3: TGTGCCAGCAGCCAATACGGAGACAGTTCCTACGAGCAGTACTTC.

CDR3 protein: CASSLSPRGGLYF. The CDR3 DNA reads TGTGCCAGCAGTTTATCCCCACGGGGGGGACTGTACTTC. The chain couples TRBV28 to TRBJ2-7, with TRBD2 identical over 8 bases. CDR1 MDHEN and CDR2 SYDVKM come from the germline V gene. This CDR3 is 13 amino acids long. Germline trimming cut 1 base from V and 12 bases from J; bases unmatched to any gene: 8.

This chain links TRBV27 with TRBJ2-2; 7 positions match TRBD1. Looked up from germline, CDR1 is MNHEY and CDR2 is SMNVEV (reference sequence). V lost 4 bases, J lost 3 bases, and 5 bases stayed unmatched. This CDR3 region has 15 residues. The CDR3 nucleotides are TGTGCCAGCAGTTACGACAGGGCCCACACCGGGGAGCTGTTTTTT. Protein product: CASSYDRAHTGELFF.

The CDR3 DNA reads as TGTGCCAGCAGCTTAGACAGGGAGCAGTTCTTC. Translation gives CASSLDREQFF. The J gene is TRBJ2-1, the V gene TRBV7-9, with D possibly being TRBD1 (5 bases). The V gene's germline CDR1 is SEHNR and CDR2 FQNEAQ (reference sequence). The CDR3 runs to 11 residues. With 1 base removed from V and 10 bases from J, the gap between germline ends came to 5 bases.

The genes are TRBV9 and TRBJ1-2; D uncertain. The V gene lost 0 bases and the J gene lost 8 bases, with 11 bases spanning the gap. The CDR3 covers 13 residues. Per germline, CDR1 SGDLS and CDR2 YYNGEE. This CDR3 is CASSVGVGGGYTF. The CDR3 DNA is TGTGCCAGCAGCGTAGGAGTAGGAGGAGGCTACACCTTC.

DNA for the CDR3: TGTGCCAGCGGGAGGGCCAGTGCCGGGGAGCTGTTTTTT. It codes for CASGRASAGELFF. V and J are TRBV2 and TRBJ2-2, with TRBD2 matching 7 bases. CDR1 is SNHLY, CDR2 FYNNEI, per germline. The CDR3 is 13 amino acids. V dropped 8 bases and J dropped 6; count of bases not matched to a gene: 6.

The chain recombines TRBV4-1 with TRBJ1-2, with D possibly matching TRBD1 (5 bases). V was clipped by 1 base and J by 5 bases, with 17 bases between them. This CDR3 contains 16 residues. Germline values: CDR1 MGHRA, CDR2 YSYEKL. This chain's CDR3 is CASSQVVPSGKYGYTF. As DNA, the CDR3 is TGCGCCAGCAGCCAAGTAGTTCCGTCAGGGAAATATGGCTACACCTTC.

The chain has TRBV19 and TRBJ1-5, with 8 bases aligning to TRBD1. The CDR3 totals 16 residues. From germline, CDR1 is LNHDA and CDR2 SQIVND (reference sequence). Losses at the gene ends were 6 bases for V and 2 bases for J; bases not matched to a gene: 9. This CDR3 reads CASSMDRAGGNQPQHF. CDR3 DNA: TGTGCCAGTAGCATGGACAGGGCGGGAGGCAATCAGCCCCAGCATTTT.

The chain employs TRBV5-1 and TRBJ2-1; 9 nucleotides agree with TRBD1. Losses at the gene ends were 7 bases for V and 7 bases for J; bases not matched to a gene: 9. Germline V gives CDR1 SGHRS, CDR2 YFSETQ. CDR3 length: 14 residues. In DNA form, the CDR3 reads TGCGCCAGCGGACCGGGACAGGGTAGTAATGAGCAGTTCTTC. Its protein is CASGPGQGSNEQFF.

The chain couples TRBV7-6 to TRBJ2-1; possibly TRBD1 for D (5 bases). Germline V gene data show CDR1 as SGHVS and CDR2 as FNYEAQ. The V end lost 1 base, the J end lost 1 base, and 11 bases lay between the germline ends. The CDR3 length is 16 residues. The CDR3 DNA follows: TGTGCCAGCAGCTTAGGTCAGGGCGCATCCTACAATGAGCAGTTCTTC. Its protein is CASSLGQGASYNEQFF.

This chain links TRBV7-3 with TRBJ2-5, with 7 bases that match TRBD2. Germline V gene data show CDR1 as SGHTA and CDR2 as FQGTGA. After removal of 0 bases from V and 5 bases from J, the junction contained 6 bases not matched to a gene. The CDR3 consists of 15 residues. CDR3 sequence reads: CASSLTGGFRETQYF. Written as DNA, the CDR3 is TGTGCCAGCAGCTTAACGGGAGGGTTCCGGGAGACCCAGTACTTC.

V gene TRBV27 combines with J gene TRBJ1-1; the match to TRBD1 covers 7 bases. The CDR3 consists of 15 residues. Per germline, CDR1 MNHEY and CDR2 SMNVEV (reference sequence). V shed 4 bases, J shed 1 base, and the junction held 6 bases outside the gene matches. CDR3 nucleotides: TGTGCCAGCAGTTCCCCGACAGGGCGGAACACTGAAGCTTTCTTT. Translation: CASSSPTGRNTEAFF.

The chain carries TRBV28 and TRBJ1-3, with no clear D. The CDR3 contains 14 residues. Germline CDR1 is MDHEN and CDR2 is SYDVKM. The ends were cut back, 3 bases at V and 0 bases at J, with 6 bases in the middle. This CDR3 reads CASSFGSSGNTIYF. The CDR3 bases are TGTGCCAGCAGTTTTGGCAGCTCTGGAAACACCATATATTTT.

The V and J genes are TRBV6-5 and TRBJ1-4, with 7 bases aligning to TRBD1. J lost 8 bases, V lost 5 bases, and 5 bases had no gene match. Per germline, CDR1 MNHEY and CDR2 SVGAGI. The CDR3 has 13 amino acids. The CDR3 bases are TGTGCCAGCAGTGACAGGGCTGACGAAAAACTGTTTTTT. This codes for CASSDRADEKLFF.

V usage is TRBV2 and J usage is TRBJ1-3; the D is unclear. The CDR3 is made up of 14 amino acids. Deletions cut 6 bases from V and 2 bases from J, with 11 bases between. CDR1 SNHLY and CDR2 FYNNEI come from the germline V gene. The CDR3 here is CASSGPGTGNTIYF. CDR3 coding DNA: TGTGCCAGCAGCGGGCCCGGGACTGGAAACACCATATATTTT.